What follows describes a single TCR beta chain. Only a few counts were recorded for this clonotype. No antigen is known for it. No base qualities exist here, and no much larger clone lies one base off it. This sample's time point label indicates: more than 40 days after influenza vaccine administration. The receptor library was made with RT-PCR. The sample was run on an Illumina HiSeq 2500. Using fastp at Q25 and MiXCR, TCRdb reprocessed the public reads and kept productive beta chains. Rows with a matching CDR3 protein are joined into one entry that keeps the most common DNA and genes. The sample table shows roughly 460,000 distinct CDR3 sequences, and around 9.9% are seen once. The ten largest clones take up more than 10% of the sample. CDR1 SEHNR and CDR2 FQNEAQ are derived from the germline V gene (reference sequence). The cysteine opens and the phenylalanine closes a CDR3 of 14 amino acids. The sequence is cut down to CDR3 DNA, 42 bases in frame from base 1. V lost 2 bases and J lost 5 bases, and the count of bases not matched to a germline gene is 5.

The data stem from a study of response to subunit inactivated influenza vaccine (dated by TCRdb to the late 2010s). About the investigation overall: Deep quantitative T cell receptor repertoire profiling was used in the study to track responses to a trivalent subunit inactivated influenza vaccine. Study-level results and caveats: It was suggested by the authors that each seasonal influenza vaccination may recruit only a limited number of new T cells.

This material consisted of PBMCs from blood, taken 45 days after vaccination. The receptor's source is a man aged 50 or older who received an inactivated influenza vaccine. Donor details come from another sample of the same person, matched by shared clones. This receptor chain uses TRBV7-9 and TRBJ1-1; 7 of the junction bases match TRBD1. The CDR3 protein is CASSLILQGTEAFF. The DNA reads TGTGCCAGCAGCTTAATCCTACAGGGGACTGAAGCTTTCTTT.